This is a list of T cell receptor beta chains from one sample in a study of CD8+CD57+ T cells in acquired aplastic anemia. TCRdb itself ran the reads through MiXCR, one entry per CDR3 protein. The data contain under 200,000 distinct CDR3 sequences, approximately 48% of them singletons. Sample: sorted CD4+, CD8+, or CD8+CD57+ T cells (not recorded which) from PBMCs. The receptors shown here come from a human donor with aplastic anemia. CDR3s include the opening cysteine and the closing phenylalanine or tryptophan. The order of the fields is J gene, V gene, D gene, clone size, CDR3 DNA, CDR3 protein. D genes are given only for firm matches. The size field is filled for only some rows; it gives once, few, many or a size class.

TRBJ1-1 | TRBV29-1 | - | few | TGCAGCGTCCTGGACAGCATGAACACTGAAGCTTTCTTT | CSVLDSMNTEAFF
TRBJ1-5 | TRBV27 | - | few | TGTGCCAGCAGTGAAACAGCTATTCAGCCCCAGCATTTT | CASSETAIQPQHF
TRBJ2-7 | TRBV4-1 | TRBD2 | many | TGCGCCAGCAGCCAAGAGCCACTAGCGGGAGGCTACGAGCAGTACTTC | CASSQEPLAGGYEQYF
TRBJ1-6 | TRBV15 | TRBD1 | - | TGTGCCACCAGCAGCCCACCGACAGGGGGCGGCGAACCCCTCCACTTT | CATSSPPTGGGEPLHF
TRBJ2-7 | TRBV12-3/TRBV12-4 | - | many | TGTGCCAGCAGCTTGATTTCCTACGAGCAGTACTTC | CASSLISYEQYF
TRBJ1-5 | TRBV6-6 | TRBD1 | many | TGTGCCAGCAGGGGGGGACAGGGGTACAATCAGCCCCAGCATTTT | CASRGGQGYNQPQHF
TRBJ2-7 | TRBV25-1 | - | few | TGTGCCAGCAGTGAATTTGGGCTGGGCCCGAGCTCCTACGAGCAGTACTTC | CASSEFGLGPSSYEQYF
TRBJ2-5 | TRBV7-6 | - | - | TGTGCTAGCAGCTTCGACAGCTTGGGGACCCAGTACTTC | CASSFDSLGTQYF
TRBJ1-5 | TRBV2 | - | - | TGTGCCAGCAGTGGAGGAGGCCTACAGTCCCAGCATTTT | CASSGGGLQSQHF
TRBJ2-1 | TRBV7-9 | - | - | TGTGCCAGCAGCTTCGAACTCACCAATGAGCAGTTCTTC | CASSFELTNEQFF
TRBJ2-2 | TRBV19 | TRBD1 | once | TGTGCCAGTAGGGAGCAGGGGGTCGGGGCCGGGGAGCTGTTTTTT | CASREQGVGAGELFF
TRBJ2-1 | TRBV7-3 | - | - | TGTGCCAGCACCCGGGGGACGGGAAATGAGCAGTTCTTC | CASTRGTGNEQFF
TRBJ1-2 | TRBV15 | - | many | TGTGCCACCCAAAAGGGCCAGGACAGATCCTATGGCTACACCTTC | CATQKGQDRSYGYTF
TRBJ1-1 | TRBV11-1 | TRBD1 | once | TGTGCCAGCAGCCCACTCACCTACACAGGGGACCCCACTGAAGCTTTCTTT | CASSPLTYTGDPTEAFF
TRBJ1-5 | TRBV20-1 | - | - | TGCAGTGCTAGAGAAGGCTTCTTTAGCAATCAGCCCCAGCATTTT | CSAREGFFSNQPQHF
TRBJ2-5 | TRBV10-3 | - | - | TGTGCCATCAGTCCTAGTGGGGGGCAAGAGACCCAGTACTTC | CAISPSGGQETQYF
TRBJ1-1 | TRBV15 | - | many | TGTGCCACCAGCAGCTCCCCCGCGGCAGTAAAGACGGCTTTCTTT | CATSSSPAAVKTAFF
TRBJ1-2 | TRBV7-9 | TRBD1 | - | TGTGCCAGCAGCCCTACCGGGACAGGGTCCTATGGCTACACCTTC | CASSPTGTGSYGYTF
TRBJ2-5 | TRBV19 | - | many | TGTGCCAGTAGTATCGGTAAAGGCCAAGAGACCCAGTACTTC | CASSIGKGQETQYF
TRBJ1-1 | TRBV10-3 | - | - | TGTGCCATCAGTGAGCCCAATGGGGGCACTGAAGCTTTCTTT | CAISEPNGGTEAFF
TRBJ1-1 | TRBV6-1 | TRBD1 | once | TGTGCCAGCAGTGAAGAGACGACAGGGCGAGCATCTTTCTTT | CASSEETTGRASFF
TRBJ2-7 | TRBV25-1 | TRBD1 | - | TGTGCCAGCACCAACCGGGACAGGGCCTACGAGCAGTACTTC | CASTNRDRAYEQYF
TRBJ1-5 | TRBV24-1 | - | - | TGTGCCACCAGTGATGGGCAGCAGCCCCAGCATTTT | CATSDGQQPQHF